One sample yielded the 25 T cell receptor beta chains listed below, sequenced in a study of Graves' ophthalmopathy and Graves' hyperthyroidism. Amplification targeted the TCR beta CDR3 regions, with RNA transcripts as the source material. First-round RT-PCR employed HTBI primers, with a second-round multiplex PCR after it. In TCRdb, the multiplex PCR reads were re-called with MiXCR into one record per CDR3 protein. The sample shows around 1.1 million distinct CDR3 sequences, less than 45% of them seen only once. Sequences were obtained from peripheral blood or thyroid tissue (not recorded which). Receptor source: an adult man with Graves' hyperthyroidism.

This clonotype was picked up a small number of times. The gene calls are TRBV30 and TRBJ1-1; D is ambiguous. V was cut by 4 bases and J by 0 bases, with 12 bases left in between. The CDR3 is 14 amino acids. Germline V gene lookup returns CDR1 GTSNPN and CDR2 SVGIG (reference sequence). The CDR3: CAWTRLLMNTEAFF. In nucleotides, the CDR3 is TGTGCCTGGACACGGTTACTCATGAACACTGAAGCTTTCTTT.

As regards this clonotype: At one boundary the junction diverges from the germline segment, which might be a read error. The chain links TRBV7-8 to TRBJ1-2; 7 nucleotides align to TRBD1. The germline V gene encodes CDR1 SGHVS and CDR2 FQNEAQ. CDR3 length equals 15 residues. This CDR3 reads CASSLGGFSNYGYTF. As DNA, the CDR3 is TGCGCCAGCAGCCTAGGGGGCTTCTCTAACTATGGCTACACCTTC.

This clonotype was seen only a few times. The chain has TRBV20-1 and TRBJ2-3; D is unresolved. The CDR3 covers 12 residues. The germline gives CDR1 DFQATT, CDR2 SNEGSKA (reference sequence). Deletions cut 2 bases from V and 6 bases from J, with 9 bases between. In DNA, the CDR3 is TGCAGTGCTAGACCCCTCACGGATACGCAGTATTTT. It is translated as CSARPLTDTQYF.

This clonotype was counted ten times or more. The V and J genes are TRBV12-3 or TRBV12-4 and TRBJ2-5; possibly TRBD2 for D (5 bases). V lost 5 bases, J lost 4 bases, and 17 bases lay in between. The CDR3 has 15 residues. CDR3 nucleotides: TGTGCCAGCAGTACAGAACGCGGGCATGGAGAGACCCAGTACTTC. Translated: CASSTERGHGETQYF.

This clonotype occurred many times. The V and J genes are TRBV19 and TRBJ1-1; TRBD1 aligns across 10 bases. The V gene end was trimmed by 8 bases and the J gene end by 6 bases; junction bases not matched to a gene: 3. CDR1 and CDR2 (germline): LNHDA, SQIVND (reference sequence). The CDR3 spans 12 residues. CDR3 DNA sequence: TGTGCCAGTGGGACAGGGGCCGCTGAAGCTTTCTTT. It yields the protein CASGTGAAEAFF.

The V and J genes are TRBV20-1 and TRBJ1-4; TRBD1 agrees at 10 bases. There are 14 residues in the CDR3. V trimming: 2 bases; J trimming: 11 bases; junction bases outside the gene matches: 8. The V gene's germline CDR1 is DFQATT and CDR2 SNEGSKA (reference sequence). This chain's CDR3 is CSARSLTGQGKLFF. The CDR3 coding sequence is TGCAGTGCTAGATCCCTAACGGGACAGGGGAAACTGTTTTTT.

This clonotype is a singleton in its sample. The V gene is TRBV5-4, the J gene TRBJ2-2; possible D gene TRBD2, 5 bases. CDR1 is SGHNT, CDR2 YYREEE, per germline (reference sequence). The CDR3 loop spans 15 amino acids. V was clipped by 1 base and J by 5 bases, with 12 bases between them. CDR3 nucleotide sequence: TGTGCCAGCAGCTTGCCCAGCGGAAATACCGGGGAGCTGTTTTTT. Translated, it gives CASSLPSGNTGELFF.

The chain has TRBV7-2 and TRBJ1-4; 8 bases align to TRBD1. V was clipped by 8 bases and J by 2 bases; unmatched bases: 4. The germline CDR1 and CDR2 sequences are SGHTA and FQGNSA. The CDR3 is 14 amino acids. This CDR3 reads CASRDRITNEKLFF. CDR3 nucleotide sequence: TGTGCCAGCCGGGACAGGATTACTAATGAAAAACTGTTTTTT.

The chain employs TRBV7-8 and TRBJ2-5; possibly TRBD1 or TRBD2 for D (5 bases each). Trimming took 5 bases from V and 9 from J, leaving 16 bases between them. CDR1 and CDR2 (germline): SGHVS, FQNEAQ. The CDR3 loop spans 13 amino acids. The CDR3 is CASSVEPGQPQYF. The CDR3 DNA sequence: TGTGCCAGCAGCGTAGAACCGGGGCAGCCCCAGTACTTC.

Only a few counts were recorded for this clonotype. The rearrangement uses TRBV12-3 or TRBV12-4 and TRBJ1-1; D is unresolved. CDR3 size: 15 residues. V was pared by 6 bases and J by 4 bases, with 18 bases between. The CDR3 DNA reads TGTGCCAGCAGCCAATCATCGGGCTTCACCACTGAAGCTTTCTTT. Translating gives CASSQSSGFTTEAFF.

This clonotype was observed at least ten times. The chain links TRBV7-8 to TRBJ1-2; 7 bases match TRBD1. Germline trimming cut 5 bases from V and 8 bases from J; bases unmatched to any gene: 8. Germline CDR1 reads SGHVS; CDR2 reads FQNEAQ. The CDR3 extends over 13 amino acids. CDR3 coding DNA: TGTGCCAGCAGCCCCGACAGGGCTCGAGGCTACACCTTC. Its translation: CASSPDRARGYTF.

The gene calls are TRBV7-9 and TRBJ2-5; weak D call: TRBD2 (6 bases). Germline V gene data show CDR1 as SEHNR and CDR2 as FQNEAQ (reference sequence). V was clipped by 5 bases and J by 5 bases, with 21 bases between them. The CDR3 sequence is 16 residues long. The CDR3: CASSVELAERAETQYF. The DNA of the CDR3 is TGTGCCAGCAGCGTGGAACTAGCAGAGCGGGCGGAGACCCAGTACTTC.

At least ten counts were recorded for this clonotype. The rearrangement joins TRBV12-3 or TRBV12-4 to TRBJ1-5, with 7 nucleotides matching TRBD1. The length of the CDR3 is 15 residues. The junction had 16 bases not matched to a gene; V was cut back by 6 bases and J by 11 bases. CDR3 residues: CASSKPTGSVQSQHF. The CDR3 DNA is TGTGCCAGCAGCAAACCGACAGGGAGTGTACAGTCCCAGCATTTT.

This clonotype occurred many times. The chain carries TRBV24-1 and TRBJ2-7; D may be TRBD1 (6 bases). Germline-derived CDR1 and CDR2 are KGHDR and SFDVKD. V shed 2 bases and J shed 6 bases, with 19 bases lying between them. The CDR3 contains 16 residues. The CDR3 protein is CATSDSTRRGGSEQYF. CDR3 DNA sequence: TGTGCCACCAGTGATTCGACTCGTCGTGGGGGCTCCGAGCAGTACTTC.

This clonotype was counted many times. The chain is built from TRBV7-9 and TRBJ2-2; D gene unclear. CDR1 is SEHNR and CDR2 is FQNEAQ in the germline V gene (reference sequence). The CDR3 extends over 13 amino acids. Trimming took 4 bases from V and 7 from J, leaving 10 bases between them. The CDR3 nucleotides are TGTGCCAGCAGCTCCGGCGCGGACGGGGAGCTGTTTTTT. This codes for CASSSGADGELFF.

This clonotype was counted at least ten times. The chain uses TRBV10-3 and TRBJ2-7, with 10 bases matching TRBD2. The CDR3 covers 15 residues. Looked up from germline, CDR1 is ENHRY and CDR2 is SYGVKD. The V gene end was trimmed by 0 bases and the J gene end by 7 bases; junction bases not matched to a gene: 6. The CDR3 loop is CAISESKSGRGEQYF. DNA of the CDR3: TGTGCCATCAGTGAGTCGAAGAGCGGGAGGGGGGAGCAGTACTTC.

As for this clonotype: A single base separates this from a much larger clone, so it may be a read error. J is TRBJ1-1 and V is TRBV7-8; D gene unclear. The V end was cut by 1 base, the J end by 6 bases, with 9 bases between. From germline, CDR1 is SGHVS and CDR2 FQNEAQ. The CDR3 length is 13 residues. CDR3: CASSLVPKSEAFF. DNA for the CDR3: TGTGCCAGCAGCTTAGTCCCGAAGTCTGAAGCTTTCTTT.

This chain connects TRBV12-3 or TRBV12-4 to TRBJ1-5; D uncertain. The CDR3 extends over 15 amino acids. Trimming stripped 3 bases from V and 2 bases from J, with 11 bases between. CDR3 loop: CASSLIIDRNQPQHF. The CDR3 region has the DNA TGTGCCAGCAGTTTGATTATAGATCGCAATCAGCCCCAGCATTTT.

This clonotype was detected ten times or more. The chain uses TRBV5-1 and TRBJ2-7, with TRBD2 matching 7 bases. Germline assignment: CDR1 SGHRS and CDR2 YFSETQ. J was trimmed by 5 bases and V by 2 bases; bases with no gene match: 10. This CDR3 is built from 15 residues. CDR3 DNA sequence: TGCGCCAGCAGCTTCTGGCTAGCGGAGAGGAACGAGCAGTACTTC. It is translated as CASSFWLAERNEQYF.

Worth noting for this clonotype: A clone one base away is much larger, so this may be a read error. The CDR3 region has the DNA TGTGCCAGCAGCTTAGTCGAAAGATCTGGAAACACCATATATTTT. Its protein product is CASSLVERSGNTIYF. The chain uses TRBV7-8 and TRBJ1-3, with D unresolved. Germline V gene lookup returns CDR1 SGHVS and CDR2 FQNEAQ. CDR3 size: 15 residues. The ends were cut back, 1 base at V and 1 base at J, with 8 bases in the middle.

This clonotype was seen more than once but under ten times. One end of the junction fails to match germline, which may point to a read error. V and J are TRBV5-1 and TRBJ2-7; 7 bases map to TRBD1. CDR1 SGHRS and CDR2 YFSETQ come from the germline V gene. CDR3 length equals 16 residues. The CDR3 is CASSFSSGGFSCEQYF. As DNA, the CDR3 is TGCGCCAGCAGCTTTTCCTCAGGGGGATTCTCCTGCGAGCAGTACTTC.

There are a few counts of this clonotype. V gene TRBV5-8 combines with J gene TRBJ1-6; D is ambiguous. Germline V CDR1 and CDR2: SGHTS, YDEGEE. This CDR3 has 16 residues. The ends were cut back, 0 bases at V and 0 bases at J, with 7 bases in the middle. The CDR3: CASSLELSSYNSPLHF. In nucleotides, the CDR3 is TGTGCCAGCAGCTTGGAGCTGAGCTCCTATAATTCACCCCTCCACTTT.

This clonotype has a count of ten or more. The V and J genes are TRBV7-8 and TRBJ2-7; D gene unclear. V was clipped by 5 bases and J by 2 bases, with 13 bases between them. This CDR3 comprises 14 residues. From germline, CDR1 is SGHVS and CDR2 FQNEAQ. The chain's CDR3 is CASSLVQVPYEQYF. In nucleotides, the CDR3 is TGTGCCAGCAGCCTAGTGCAGGTTCCCTACGAGCAGTACTTC.

On this clonotype: This clone may be a read error of a much larger clone one base away. The chain carries TRBV4-3 and TRBJ2-5; D may be TRBD2 (5 bases). CDR1 is LGHNA, CDR2 YSLEER, per germline. The CDR3 consists of 14 residues. Deletions cut 8 bases from V and 5 bases from J, with 18 bases between. For the CDR3, the DNA is TGCGCCAGCGGCTCACAACTAGGTCGTGAGACCCAGTACTTC. Translating gives CASGSQLGRETQYF.

CDR3 DNA sequence: TGTGCCAGCAGCTTGTATTTCCAGGGATCGTTTTCTACCGGGGAGCTGTTTTTT. Translating gives CASSLYFQGSFSTGELFF. The chain uses TRBV11-2 and TRBJ2-2, with D possibly TRBD1 on 5 matching bases. Germline values: CDR1 SGHAT, CDR2 FQNNGV. Trimming shortened V by 3 bases and J by 5 bases, and 22 bases separated the two germline ends. This CDR3 contains 18 residues.